This entry concerns a single T cell receptor (beta chain). This clone has a single count. The target of this receptor is not known. It has no much larger one-base neighbor in the sample; base qualities were not kept. TCRbeta CDR3 regions were amplified from genomic DNA by means of the immunoSEQ Assay, a bias-controlled multiplex PCR. Under the source paper's analysis protocol: Within the assay, amplification of reference gene primers was used to estimate how many nucleated cells each sample contained. To quantify the absolute abundance of each unique TCRbeta CDR3 rearrangement, sequence reads were collapsed and filtered. Productive Simpson clonality was computed per sample as the square root of Simpson's diversity index over productive rearrangements. Sourced from immuneACCESS, this table was stored by TCRdb with only in-frame sequences that have V and J called. A share of the clones is absent; for the studies checked, an unresolved V gene accounts for under half, and the remainder has no known explanation. That table furnishes V, J and clone size, whereas the DNA furnished D and trimming. Across this sample there are about 310,000 clones, with 70% to 90% seen only once. 6.5% to 9.5% of the sample is taken by the ten largest.

These data come from a study of blood T cell repertoires in COVID-19 (TCRdb year 2020). Regarding the study in general: Samples covering the acute and convalescent phases of COVID-19 were provided by collaborators in the United States, Italy and Spain. The prospective study material was composed of cDNA or gDNA derived from T cells, B-cell-depleted T cells, or PBMCs. Deeply sampled blood TCRbeta repertoires from subjects exposed to, actively infected with, or recovered from COVID-19 were included in the dataset. A freely available public database, intended as a resource for researchers studying the immune response to SARS-CoV-2, is where the repertoires were released. Samples were obtained from the ongoing ImmuneRACE study (first 160 participants) and from some 1,200 subjects provided by 6 global collaborators. A de-identified subject ID, COVID-19 status, age in years and sex were almost always included in the sample metadata. Where HLA class I and class II types were available, the types were taken from metadata supplied by the sample provider, not from assay-based typing.

Samples from volunteer blood donors who had recovered from COVID-19 were contributed by a second Seattle source. Whole blood was collected in K2EDTA tubes by collaborating institutions according to the institutions' own protocols. For TCRbeta analysis, collaborator samples were shipped as frozen whole blood, as isolated PBMCs, or as DNA extracted from either sample type. There are 15 amino acids in the CDR3, from cysteine to phenylalanine inclusive. Only the CDR3 region is kept as DNA, spanning 45 bases read in frame from base 1. Relative to germline, V is missing 0 bases and J is missing 6 bases, with 6 bases of the junction outside any gene match. CDR1 and CDR2, looked up from the germline V gene, are LGHNA and YSLEER. What the authors observed across the whole study: The amount of clinical and demographic metadata varied by source and participant and was provided uncurated.

Sample: peripheral blood. Recombination linked TRBV4-3 to TRBJ2-3; 7 central nucleotides agree with TRBD1. This sequence was found in a woman aged 50 to 65 who had recovered from COVID-19. This receptor has the CDR3 CASSQDRGRGDTQYF. The DNA sequence is as follows: TGCGCCAGCAGCCAAGATCGGGGCAGGGGGGATACGCAGTATTTT.